The 32 T cell receptor beta chains reported below all come from one sample, sequenced in a study of T cell responses to AZD1222 COVID-19 vaccine (dated by TCRdb to the early 2020s). This specimen's time point label, per the study, means: about 28 days (+/-7) after the second vaccine dose. The library was generated by the immunoSEQ multiplex PCR assay. TCRdb holds this immuneACCESS table with in-frame rearrangements only. Some clones are missing; in checked studies, unresolved V genes explain under half, and the rest has no known cause. The sample data list 150,000 to 200,000 clones, and 85% to 95% of these were observed just once. The ten largest clones represent approximately 4.8% of the sample. The sample consisted of peripheral blood, taken 28 days after the second AZD1222 dose. The receptors originated from an adult who received the AZD1222 COVID-19 vaccine.

V and J are TRBV18 and TRBJ2-1; perhaps TRBD2 as D (6 bases). The CDR3 has 18 residues. Germline assignment: CDR1 KGHSH and CDR2 LQKENI. V was cut by 4 bases and J by 4 bases, with 23 bases left in between. CDR3 bases: TGTGCCAGCTCACTTTCTGACATAGGAGGGGCGCGGTACAATGAGCAGTTCTTC. Protein sequence: CASSLSDIGGARYNEQFF.

As to this clone: Additional DNA sequences in this sample encode the identical CDR3. The genes are TRBV9 and TRBJ1-6, with TRBD1 matching over 11 bases. CDR3 size: 15 residues. CDR1 SGDLS and CDR2 YYNGEE come from the germline V gene. V shed 0 bases, J shed 9 bases, and the junction held 2 bases outside the gene matches. The CDR3 here is CASSVGTGGSSPLHF. The CDR3 DNA is TGTGCCAGCAGCGTAGGGACAGGGGGCTCTTCACCCCTCCACTTT.

This chain links TRBV5-4 with TRBJ1-3; D uncertain. Germline V CDR1 and CDR2: SGHNT, YYREEE (reference sequence). The V and J ends lost 0 bases and 4 bases respectively, with 11 bases between them. The CDR3 totals 15 residues. The CDR3 here is CASSLVEGVGNTIYF. CDR3 bases: TGTGCCAGCAGCTTGGTGGAGGGCGTAGGAAACACCATATATTTT.

The J gene is TRBJ2-3, the V gene TRBV2; D perhaps matches TRBD2 (6 bases). The CDR3 consists of 15 residues. Trimming left V 6 bases short and J 5 bases short, with 18 bases between. Germline values: CDR1 SNHLY, CDR2 FYNNEI. CDR3 DNA: TGTGCCAGCAGGCGGGACGGGATGGGGAGAGATACGCAGTATTTT. Translating gives CASRRDGMGRDTQYF.

V and J are TRBV6-5 and TRBJ2-7, with 11 bases fitting TRBD2. Trimming removed 2 bases from V and 5 bases from J; junction bases left unmatched: 5. Germline CDR1 and CDR2: MNHEY and SVGAGI. CDR3 size: 15 residues. The CDR3 loop is CASSYLAGGRNEQYF. The DNA for the CDR3 is TGTGCCAGCAGTTACCTAGCGGGAGGTAGGAACGAGCAGTACTTC.

The chain employs TRBV12-5 and TRBJ2-3; no clear D. Trimming stripped 1 base from V and 2 bases from J, with 10 bases between. The CDR3 contains 15 residues. Germline CDR1 and CDR2: LGHNT and FRNRAP. CDR3 residues: CASGLGQENTDTQYF. DNA of the CDR3: TGTGCTAGTGGTTTGGGGCAGGAAAACACAGATACGCAGTATTTT. Complete variable domain (other parts from reference TRBV12-5 and TRBJ2-3): DARVTQTPRHKVTEMGQEVTMRCQPILGHNTVFWYRQTMMQGLELLAYFRNRAPLDDSGMPKDRFSAEMPDATLATLKIQPSEPRDSAVYFCASGLGQENTDTQYFGPGTRLTVL.

The rearrangement uses TRBV19 and TRBJ1-2, with TRBD1 as a possible D gene (6 bases). This CDR3 contains 14 residues. Germline V gene sequence: CDR1 LNHDA, CDR2 SQIVND (reference sequence). Deletions cut 3 bases from V and 4 bases from J, with 12 bases between. The chain's CDR3 is CASSIFSRGYGYTF. DNA for the CDR3: TGTGCCAGTAGTATCTTCTCCAGGGGCTATGGCTACACCTTC.

The chain employs TRBV5-1 and TRBJ1-2; tentatively, D is TRBD1 (6 bases). V shed 1 base and J shed 6 bases, with 13 bases lying between them. Per germline, CDR1 SGHRS and CDR2 YFSETQ. The CDR3 length is 14 residues. CDR3 in DNA: TGCGCCAGCAGCTTGCACAGGGTTGGCGATGGCTACACCTTC. Amino acids: CASSLHRVGDGYTF. The variable domain in full, with the rest retrieved from reference TRBV5-1 and TRBJ1-2, is KAGVTQTPRYLIKTRGQQVTLSCSPISGHRSVSWYQQTPGQGLQFLFEYFSETQRNKGNFPGRFSGRQFSNSRSEMNVSTLELGDSALYLCASSLHRVGDGYTFGSGTRLTVV.

The chain has TRBV6-5 and TRBJ1-3; D remains ambiguous. The CDR3 is made up of 15 amino acids. Trimming pared 5 bases from V and 0 bases from J, leaving 11 bases between. Germline loops: CDR1 MNHEY, CDR2 SVGAGI. CDR3 loop: CASSRTARSGNTIYF. For the CDR3, the DNA is TGTGCCAGCAGTAGGACGGCCCGCTCTGGAAACACCATATATTTT.

The chain combines TRBV5-5 with TRBJ1-1; D unclear. The CDR3 consists of 13 residues. V lost 9 bases and J 3 bases, leaving 15 bases between the germline ends. Germline V gene sequence: CDR1 SGHKS, CDR2 YYEKEE (reference sequence). The CDR3 DNA follows: TGTGCCACCACTCGGGATTGGGACACTGAAGCTTTCTTT. Its protein product is CATTRDWDTEAFF.

This clone showed up just once. This chain links TRBV27 with TRBJ1-1; 8 nucleotides match TRBD1. The CDR3 is made up of 14 amino acids. V shed 4 bases and J 4 bases; nucleotides not matched to a gene: 5. Germline-derived CDR1 and CDR2 are MNHEY and SMNVEV (reference sequence). CDR3 DNA: TGTGCCAGCAGTTGGACAGGGTCGATCACTGAAGCTTTCTTT. Residues: CASSWTGSITEAFF.

This chain uses TRBV5-5 with TRBJ2-7, with 7 positions matching TRBD1. This CDR3 region has 15 residues. The trim removed 5 bases at V and 0 bases at J, leaving 8 bases unmatched. Germline V gives CDR1 SGHKS, CDR2 YYEKEE (reference sequence). CDR3 residues: CASRRTQGFSYEQYF. The CDR3 DNA sequence: TGTGCCAGCAGGCGTACACAGGGGTTCTCCTACGAGCAGTACTTC.

The V gene is TRBV6-5, the J gene TRBJ2-1; 13 nucleotides line up with TRBD2. After removal of 8 bases from V and 5 bases from J, the junction contained 6 bases not matched to a gene. In germline, CDR1 is MNHEY, CDR2 SVGAGI. The CDR3 runs 15 residues. CDR3 DNA sequence: TGTGCCAGCTTCTCGGGACTAGCGGGAAACAATGAGCAGTTCTTC. This translates into CASFSGLAGNNEQFF.

The chain couples TRBV7-2 to TRBJ1-3; the D gene is possibly TRBD1 (6 bases). CDR3 length equals 15 residues. V lost 5 bases and J 1 base, leaving 12 bases between the germline ends. The germline V gene encodes CDR1 SGHTA and CDR2 FQGNSA. In DNA form, the CDR3 reads TGTGCCAGCAGCCGGAAGACAGGATCTGGAAACACCATATATTTT. It yields the protein CASSRKTGSGNTIYF.

The chain carries TRBV11-2 and TRBJ2-7; D call uncertain. Germline CDR1 SGHAT, CDR2 FQNNGV. The CDR3 contains 13 residues. Trimming removed 5 bases at V and 3 bases at J, with 11 bases between. The DNA of the CDR3 is TGTGCCAGCAGCCAGGACCACAACTACGAGCAGTACTTC. This encodes CASSQDHNYEQYF.

The chain links TRBV7-8 to TRBJ1-6, with D perhaps TRBD1 (6 bases). V was shortened by 5 bases and J by 5 bases, with 13 bases between the two germline ends. Looked up from germline, CDR1 is SGHVS and CDR2 is FQNEAQ. The CDR3 covers 15 residues. CDR3 loop: CASSPAGTNNSPLHF. DNA for the CDR3: TGTGCCAGCAGCCCGGCCGGGACAAATAATTCACCCCTCCACTTT.

V is TRBV6-5 and J is TRBJ1-2; TRBD1 is a possible D gene (5 bases). With 11 bases removed from V and 8 bases from J, the gap between germline ends came to 21 bases. CDR1 is MNHEY and CDR2 is SVGAGI in the germline V gene. This CDR3 is built from 13 residues. CDR3 protein: CASSTATRGGYTF. The CDR3 DNA reads TGTGCCTCCTCCACAGCGACCCGGGGGGGCTACACCTTC.

The chain uses TRBV7-9 and TRBJ1-1; 8 bases fit TRBD1. The CDR3 is made up of 14 amino acids. V lost 5 bases and J lost 5; bases outside the gene matches: 7. The V gene's germline CDR1 is SEHNR and CDR2 FQNEAQ (reference sequence). The CDR3 DNA follows: TGTGCCAGCAGCGATAGACAGGGGAGGACTGAAGCTTTCTTT. This gives the protein CASSDRQGRTEAFF. Looking up the rest from reference TRBV7-9 and TRBJ1-1 gives the full variable domain: DTGVSQNPRHKITKRGQNVTFRCDPISEHNRLYWYRQTLGQGPEFLTYFQNEAQLEKSRLLSDRFSAERPKGSFSTLEIQRTEQGDSAMYLCASSDRQGRTEAFFGQGTRLTVV.

The chain has TRBV2 and TRBJ2-1; 11 nucleotides match TRBD2. Germline values: CDR1 SNHLY, CDR2 FYNNEI. Trimming at V came to 6 bases and at J to 5 bases, leaving 6 bases not matched to a gene. The CDR3 length is 15 residues. CDR3 loop: CASRSTSGDHNEQFF. DNA of the CDR3: TGTGCCAGCAGGTCGACTAGCGGGGACCACAATGAGCAGTTCTTC. The variable domain in full, with the rest retrieved from reference TRBV2 and TRBJ2-1, is EPEVTQTPSHQVTQMGQEVILRCVPISNHLYFYWYRQILGQKVEFLVSFYNNEISEKSEIFDDQFSVERPDGSNFTLKIRSTKLEDSAMYFCASRSTSGDHNEQFFGPGTRLTVL.

The chain recombines TRBV6-1 with TRBJ1-2, with D perhaps TRBD1 (6 bases). The V gene's germline CDR1 is MNHNS and CDR2 SASEGT. CDR3 length equals 16 residues. Trimming removed 2 bases at V and 8 bases at J, with 21 bases between. DNA of the CDR3: TGTGCCAGCAGTGAAAGGGGGAAACGACAGCTCCAGGGCTACACCTTC. Amino acid sequence: CASSERGKRQLQGYTF.

The chain recombines TRBV5-6 with TRBJ1-1; D not certain. The V gene's germline CDR1 is SGHDT and CDR2 YYEEEE. This CDR3 is built from 16 residues. Trimming cost V 1 base and J 1 base, with 14 bases left between them. Written as DNA, the CDR3 is TGTGCCAGCAGCTTGCTCCGGTTTGTGGGGAACACTGAAGCTTTCTTT. Translation: CASSLLRFVGNTEAFF.

The V and J genes are TRBV14 and TRBJ2-7; 9 bases are a match to TRBD1. Germline-derived CDR1 and CDR2 are SGHDN and FVKESK. The CDR3 runs 16 residues. Trimming cost V 0 bases and J 6 bases; bases outside gene matches: 9. The CDR3 region is CASSQDRGTGFPEQYF. CDR3 in DNA: TGTGCCAGCAGCCAAGACCGGGGGACAGGGTTTCCCGAGCAGTACTTC. Together with reference TRBV14 and TRBJ2-7, the CDR3 gives the full variable domain: EAGVTQFPSHSVIEKGQTVTLRCDPISGHDNLYWYRRVMGKEIKFLLHFVKESKQDESGMPNNRFLAERTGGTYSTLKVQPAELEDSGVYFCASSQDRGTGFPEQYFGPGTRLTVT.

This clone was seen once. This sequence joins TRBV4-2 and TRBJ2-3; the match to TRBD2 covers 8 bases. The ends lost 0 bases at V and 2 bases at J; junction bases unmatched: 7. CDR1 LGHNA and CDR2 YNFKEQ come from the germline V gene. CDR3 length: 17 residues. The CDR3 nucleotides read TGTGCCAGCAGCCAAGACCCTAGCGGGCGTAACACAGATACGCAGTATTTT. Its translation: CASSQDPSGRNTDTQYF.

This sequence joins TRBV5-1 and TRBJ1-4; 7 nucleotides align to TRBD1. V lost 4 bases to trimming and J lost 0 bases; unmatched junction nucleotides: 6. Germline CDR1 is SGHRS and CDR2 is YFSETQ. The CDR3 extends over 16 amino acids. Written as DNA, the CDR3 is TGCGCCAGCAGCCCCCACAGGGGCCCAACTAATGAAAAACTGTTTTTT. Translation: CASSPHRGPTNEKLFF.

Here the CDR3 DNA reads TGTGCTAGTGGCCCTGGACTAGCGGGGCGCCGTATCAATGAGCAGTTCTTC. Amino acid sequence: CASGPGLAGRRINEQFF. This chain uses TRBV12-5 with TRBJ2-1; 12 bases are a match to TRBD2. From germline, CDR1 is LGHNT and CDR2 FRNRAP. The CDR3 runs 17 residues. The V segment lost 6 bases and the J segment 6 bases; nucleotides outside the gene matches: 12.

This sequence joins TRBV7-9 and TRBJ1-1; maybe TRBD1 (5 bases). The germline gives CDR1 SEHNR, CDR2 FQNEAQ (reference sequence). V dropped 6 bases and J dropped 6 bases, with 23 bases sitting between them. CDR3 length equals 16 residues. The CDR3 region is CASRDTPLGSSPEAFF. For the CDR3, the DNA is TGTGCCAGCAGGGACACCCCCCTCGGGAGCTCTCCTGAAGCTTTCTTT.

The J gene is TRBJ1-6, the V gene TRBV5-6; a weak D match, TRBD1 (6 bases). V lost 0 bases, J lost 8 bases, and 12 bases lay in between. The V gene's germline CDR1 is SGHDT and CDR2 YYEEEE. This CDR3 spans 15 amino acids. The CDR3 sequence is CASSLGGARYSPLHF. The CDR3 nucleotides read TGTGCCAGCAGCTTGGGGGGGGCCCGGTATTCACCCCTCCACTTT.

The J gene is TRBJ2-3, the V gene TRBV15; TRBD2 aligns across 8 bases. Germline-derived CDR1 and CDR2 are LNHNV and YYDKDF (reference sequence). This CDR3 comprises 14 residues. After removal of 3 bases from V and 5 bases from J, the junction contained 4 bases not matched to a gene. CDR3 in amino acids: CATSSWLAGDTQYF. The CDR3 DNA follows: TGTGCCACCAGCAGCTGGCTAGCGGGAGATACGCAGTATTTT.

Notes on this clone: At one end, the junction sequence differs from germline, possibly due to a read error. The chain joins TRBV27 to TRBJ1-1; possibly TRBD1 for D (5 bases). This CDR3 spans 13 amino acids. CDR1 and CDR2 (germline): MNHEY, SMNVEV (reference sequence). The CDR3 region is CASSLYRDDYPHF. CDR3 coding DNA: TGTGCCAGCAGTTTGTACCGGGACGACTACCCGCACTTT.

The J gene is TRBJ1-1, the V gene TRBV5-8, with TRBD1 as a possible D gene (6 bases). The CDR3 spans 13 residues. The ends were cut back, 4 bases at V and 1 base at J, with 8 bases in the middle. Germline-derived CDR1 and CDR2 are SGHTS and YDEGEE. The CDR3 spells CASSLDRNTEAFF. The CDR3, as DNA: TGTGCCAGCAGCCTGGACAGGAACACTGAAGCTTTCTTT.

The chain joins TRBV25-1 to TRBJ2-7, with TRBD2 matching 10 bases. The junction had 9 bases not matched to a gene; V was cut back by 4 bases and J by 0 bases. CDR3 size: 17 residues. Germline values: CDR1 MGHDK, CDR2 SYGVNS. The CDR3 bases are TGTGCCAGCAGTGGAGCTAGCGGGAGCTTGAACTCCTACGAGCAGTACTTC. This encodes CASSGASGSLNSYEQYF.

The chain has TRBV6-2 or TRBV6-3 and TRBJ2-3; 8 bases map to TRBD1. The CDR3 length is 15 residues. CDR1 and CDR2 from the germline V gene are MNHEY and SVGEGT. Germline trimming cut 5 bases from V and 2 bases from J; bases unmatched to any gene: 6. CDR3 DNA: TGTGCCAGCAGTCAAAGACAGGGGCTCACAGATACGCAGTATTTT. The encoded protein is CASSQRQGLTDTQYF.